This TCR beta chain was recorded in a study of T cell responses to AZD1222 COVID-19 vaccine. Study overall: Both about-4-week and about-12-week second-dose recipients were combined.

Libraries were prepared by immunoSEQ multiplex PCR; TCRdb keeps only in-frame clonotypes and omits some of them. The table includes tens of thousands of clones, approximately 86% detected once. The sequencing used peripheral blood, collected on day 0 of AZD1222 vaccination. The sequence derives from an adult in good health.

CDR3 in DNA: TGCGCCAGCAGCCAAATAGTCAGGGGTTATGGCTACACCTTC. It codes for CASSQIVRGYGYTF. The rearrangement links TRBV4-1 to TRBJ1-2; possibly TRBD1 for D (6 bases). V dropped 2 bases and J dropped 5 bases, with 12 bases sitting between them. Germline V gene data show CDR1 as MGHRA and CDR2 as YSYEKL. CDR3 size: 14 residues.